These T cell receptor beta chains were read from a single sample in a study of tumor-infiltrating lymphocytes in primary liver carcinoma. TCRdb recomputed calls from the multiplex PCR reads with MiXCR, one row per CDR3 protein. The sample has 25,000 to 35,000 distinct CDR3 sequences, over 65% seen once. The material sequenced was liver tumor tissue from sampling region 5. These receptors originate from a man aged 35-49 years with primary liver carcinoma and hepatitis B virus infection. Both conserved end residues are part of each CDR3. Fields, in order: V gene, D gene, J gene, clone size, CDR3 DNA, CDR3 protein. A D gene is named only where the DNA matches it firmly. Expanded clones are given a class, and other clones once, few, many or no size at all.

v_gene: TRBV11-2; d_gene: .; j_gene: TRBJ2-1; abundance: .; CDR3nt: TGTGCCGGCAGCTTAAAGCACCTAGGGGGAATGAATGAGCAGTTCTTC; CDR3aa: CAGSLKHLGGMNEQFF
v_gene: TRBV10-3; d_gene: TRBD2; j_gene: TRBJ2-7; abundance: .; CDR3nt: TGCGCCATCATCAAACGATCGGGACTATCGGGAGGGTTCTCCTACGAGCAGTACTTC; CDR3aa: CAIIKRSGLSGGFSYEQYF
v_gene: TRBV4-1; d_gene: TRBD1; j_gene: TRBJ2-3; abundance: .; CDR3nt: TGCGCCATCAGCCAAGATCCCACCAGAGGGACAGGGGCCCCAGATACGCAGTATTTT; CDR3aa: CAISQDPTRGTGAPDTQYF
v_gene: TRBV6-6; d_gene: .; j_gene: TRBJ2-6; abundance: .; CDR3nt: TGTGCCAGCAGTTACGGGTCGGGGGCCAACCTCCTTACTTTC; CDR3aa: CASSYGSGANLLTF
v_gene: TRBV6-5; d_gene: .; j_gene: TRBJ2-7; abundance: .; CDR3nt: TGTGCCAGCAGTCGTAGAGACGAGCAGTACTTC; CDR3aa: CASSRRDEQYF
v_gene: TRBV12-3/TRBV12-4; d_gene: .; j_gene: TRBJ2-3; abundance: .; CDR3nt: TGTACCAGGAGCCGAAATTTGGGGTGGAGCACAGATACGCAGTATTTT; CDR3aa: CTRSRNLGWSTDTQYF
v_gene: TRBV4-3; d_gene: .; j_gene: TRBJ2-7; abundance: .; CDR3nt: TGCGCTAGCTGCCAAGATCGGGAGACTCCCCACGAGCAGTACTTC; CDR3aa: CASCQDRETPHEQYF
v_gene: TRBV11-2; d_gene: .; j_gene: TRBJ2-2; abundance: .; CDR3nt: TGTGACAGCAGCTTATACTCGGGAGTGAACACGGGGGAGCTGTTTTTT; CDR3aa: CDSSLYSGVNTGELFF
v_gene: TRBV4-3; d_gene: TRBD1; j_gene: TRBJ1-6; abundance: medium-sized; CDR3nt: TGCGCCAGCAGCCTGGACAGGGGGGATTCACCCCTCCACTTT; CDR3aa: CASSLDRGDSPLHF
v_gene: TRBV10-3; d_gene: .; j_gene: TRBJ1-1; abundance: .; CDR3nt: TGTGCCACCAGTGAGAGAGGCACTGGAGCTTTCTTT; CDR3aa: CATSERGTGAFF
v_gene: TRBV6-1; d_gene: .; j_gene: TRBJ1-5; abundance: .; CDR3nt: TGTGTCAGCAGTGAAATCCCCTATAGCAATAAGCCCCAGCATTTT; CDR3aa: CVSSEIPYSNKPQHF
v_gene: TRBV6-5; d_gene: .; j_gene: TRBJ2-7; abundance: .; CDR3nt: TGTGCCAGCAGGCCCGGGCAGGCAGCATCCTCTTACGGGCAGTACTTC; CDR3aa: CASRPGQAASSYGQYF
v_gene: TRBV29-1; d_gene: TRBD1; j_gene: TRBJ2-5; abundance: once; CDR3nt: TGCAGCGTTCCCCAACAGGGGCGAGGGTCCCAGTACTTC; CDR3aa: CSVPQQGRGSQYF
v_gene: TRBV6-1; d_gene: .; j_gene: TRBJ2-3; abundance: .; CDR3nt: TGTGCTAGCAGAACCCAGATTAGCACAGATACGCAGTATTTT; CDR3aa: CASRTQISTDTQYF
v_gene: TRBV6-2/TRBV6-3; d_gene: TRBD2; j_gene: TRBJ2-2; abundance: .; CDR3nt: TGTGCCGGCAGTTACCTCTTAAGCGGGGAGCTGTCTTTT; CDR3aa: CAGSYLLSGELSF
v_gene: TRBV11-2; d_gene: .; j_gene: TRBJ2-3; abundance: large; CDR3nt: TGTGCCAGCAGCGCCAGCACAGATACGCAGTATTTT; CDR3aa: CASSASTDTQYF
v_gene: TRBV4-1; d_gene: TRBD2; j_gene: TRBJ2-3; abundance: .; CDR3nt: TGCGCCAGCAGCCAAGATATCGGGAGGGGGACGCAATATTTT; CDR3aa: CASSQDIGRGTQYF
v_gene: TRBV7-8; d_gene: .; j_gene: TRBJ2-7; abundance: many; CDR3nt: TGTGCCAGCAGCTCGGGGACGGTCAACGACGAGCAGTACTTC; CDR3aa: CASSSGTVNDEQYF
v_gene: TRBV19; d_gene: TRBD1; j_gene: TRBJ2-5; abundance: .; CDR3nt: TGTGCCAGTAGTATCATCGCTAGCGGACAGGGGAGCCAGTACTTC; CDR3aa: CASSIIASGQGSQYF
v_gene: TRBV4-1; d_gene: .; j_gene: TRBJ2-5; abundance: .; CDR3nt: TGCGCCAGTAGCCAAGGAACCCGGTCCTCCGCTGCGGGGGAGACCCAGTACTTC; CDR3aa: CASSQGTRSSAAGETQYF
v_gene: TRBV29-1; d_gene: .; j_gene: TRBJ2-1; abundance: .; CDR3nt: TGCAGCGTCGTCACCCTTCGGCCCTGGTCCCATCAAGAGCAGTTCTTC; CDR3aa: CSVVTLRPWSHQEQFF
v_gene: TRBV6-5; d_gene: TRBD2; j_gene: TRBJ2-3; abundance: .; CDR3nt: TGTGCCAGCGGGGGGGTGAATATGCAGTATTTT; CDR3aa: CASGGVNMQYF